One and the same sample provided the 20 T cell receptor beta chains below, sequenced in a study of OX40 agonist ivuxolimab in advanced cancers. The assay was immunoSEQ multiplex PCR, and TCRdb's table has in-frame clones only and misses some. Of about 61,000 clones in the sample, approximately 86% are singletons; the top ten hold 0.55%. The sequences come from CD4+ or CD8+ T cells sorted from blood, collected in a trial of the OX40 agonist ivuxolimab. Receptors were obtained from an adult with an advanced solid tumor such as melanoma, head and neck, liver or kidney cancer.

The gene calls are TRBV18 and TRBJ1-3; 7 bases fit TRBD1. J lost 2 bases, V lost 1 base, and 2 bases had no gene match. This CDR3 spans 15 amino acids. Germline lookup yields CDR1 KGHSH and CDR2 LQKENI. The CDR3 sequence is CASSPQTGTGNTIYF. The CDR3 nucleotides are TGTGCCAGCTCACCACAGACAGGGACTGGAAACACCATATATTTT.

The chain recombines TRBV2 with TRBJ2-3, with D uncertain. Germline V CDR1 and CDR2: SNHLY, FYNNEI. CDR3 length: 13 residues. Trimming removed 6 bases at V and 2 bases at J, with 9 bases between. The CDR3 loop is CASRPYSTDTQYF. DNA of the CDR3: TGTGCCAGCAGGCCCTACTCCACAGATACGCAGTATTTT.

As to this clone: Mismatch with germline at one junction end may stem from a read error. The genes are TRBV5-3 and TRBJ2-7, with 13 positions matching TRBD2. TRBV5-3 is labeled an ORF, and its function is uncertain. This CDR3 contains 18 residues. The chain's CDR3 is CARSLEGTSGTSSRKGFF. The CDR3 nucleotides are TGTGCCAGAAGCTTGGAAGGGACTAGCGGGACAAGCTCGAGGAAGGGGTTCTTC.

For the CDR3, the DNA is TGTGCCATCTCTAGCGGGACCGCAGATACGCAGTATTTT. Translating it yields CAISSGTADTQYF. The rearrangement links TRBV10-3 to TRBJ2-3; 9 nucleotides match TRBD2. This CDR3 spans 13 amino acids. The germline CDR1 and CDR2 sequences are ENHRY and SYGVKD. The V gene end was trimmed by 8 bases and the J gene end by 4 bases; junction bases not matched to a gene: 4.

This chain links TRBV30 with TRBJ1-2; no reliable D call. V was trimmed by 3 bases and J by 4 bases, leaving 12 bases between them. The CDR3 covers 13 residues. Germline-derived CDR1 and CDR2 are GTSNPN and SVGIG (reference sequence). Written as DNA, the CDR3 is TGTGCCTGGAGGGACCGTGGATCCTATGGCTACACCTTC. It is translated as CAWRDRGSYGYTF.

V gene TRBV7-9 combines with J gene TRBJ2-7; 9 bases line up with TRBD2. The CDR3 spans 15 residues. V trimming: 1 base; J trimming: 2 bases; junction bases outside the gene matches: 3. Germline CDR1 and CDR2: SEHNR and FQNEAQ (reference sequence). The CDR3 sequence is CASSLEGGGAYEQYF. As DNA, the CDR3 is TGTGCCAGCAGCTTAGAGGGCGGGGGGGCCTACGAGCAGTACTTC.

This chain joins TRBV7-2 and TRBJ2-6; TRBD2 might be the D (5 bases). Germline CDR1 is SGHTA and CDR2 is FQGNSA. V was trimmed by 1 base and J by 0 bases, leaving 10 bases between them. This CDR3 comprises 17 residues. CDR3 loop: CASSLDASSSGANVLTF. CDR3 nucleotides: TGTGCCAGCAGCTTAGATGCTAGCAGCTCTGGGGCCAACGTCCTGACTTTC.

The chain combines TRBV4-1 with TRBJ2-5, with 13 nucleotides matching TRBD2. The CDR3 consists of 16 residues. Germline lookup yields CDR1 MGHRA and CDR2 YSYEKL. V dropped 4 bases and J dropped 0; count of bases not matched to a gene: 2. The CDR3 loop reads CASSLGLAGDQETQYF. CDR3 coding DNA: TGCGCCAGCAGCCTTGGACTAGCGGGGGACCAAGAGACCCAGTACTTC.

The chain recombines TRBV5-4 with TRBJ2-3; 7 positions agree with TRBD2. The CDR3 length is 16 residues. CDR1 is SGHNT and CDR2 is YYREEE in the germline V gene (reference sequence). Losses at the gene ends were 0 bases for V and 2 bases for J; bases not matched to a gene: 6. For the CDR3, the DNA is TGTGCCAGCAGCTTGGGAGGGAGGGCCCTCACAGATACGCAGTATTTT. Protein sequence: CASSLGGRALTDTQYF.

This chain connects TRBV2 to TRBJ1-2; the match to TRBD1 covers 7 bases. Germline V gene data show CDR1 as SNHLY and CDR2 as FYNNEI. CDR3 length: 13 residues. V lost 6 bases to trimming and J lost 0 bases; unmatched junction nucleotides: 1. CDR3 DNA: TGTGCCAGCAGAGGGACAGCTAACTATGGCTACACCTTC. It encodes CASRGTANYGYTF.

The chain is built from TRBV4-3 and TRBJ1-5; no clear D gene. V dropped 4 bases and J dropped 5 bases, with 12 bases sitting between them. CDR1 is LGHNA, CDR2 YSLEER, per germline. The CDR3 runs to 14 residues. The CDR3 reads CASSLRTGHQPQHF. The CDR3 nucleotides read TGCGCCAGCAGCCTTCGGACCGGGCATCAGCCCCAGCATTTT.

The chain employs TRBV5-6 and TRBJ1-3; the match to TRBD1 covers 8 bases. Germline lookup yields CDR1 SGHDT and CDR2 YYEEEE. The CDR3 covers 15 residues. With 5 bases clipped from V and 1 base from J, the junction kept 5 bases outside the gene matches. The CDR3 is CASSYTGGSGNTIYF. CDR3 DNA: TGTGCCAGCAGTTATACAGGGGGGTCTGGAAACACCATATATTTT.

This chain connects TRBV25-1 to TRBJ1-1, with D perhaps TRBD1 (5 bases). This CDR3 comprises 13 residues. The V end lost 6 bases, the J end lost 0 bases, and 8 bases lay between the germline ends. Germline CDR1 and CDR2: MGHDK and SYGVNS. This CDR3 reads CASRGELNTEAFF. Here the CDR3 DNA reads TGTGCCAGCAGAGGGGAACTGAACACTGAAGCTTTCTTT.

This chain uses TRBV4-1 with TRBJ1-2; D call uncertain. The CDR3 sequence is 16 residues long. In germline, CDR1 is MGHRA, CDR2 YSYEKL. V was shortened by 0 bases and J by 4 bases, with 15 bases between the two germline ends. The CDR3 region has the DNA TGCGCCAGCAGCCAAGACCCGGCAGCTGGCGGCTATGGCTACACCTTC. Its protein is CASSQDPAAGGYGYTF.

V and J are TRBV6-1 and TRBJ2-5; the match to TRBD2 covers 9 bases. The CDR3 covers 16 residues. The V segment lost 2 bases and the J segment 5 bases; nucleotides outside the gene matches: 9. Germline V gene sequence: CDR1 MNHNS, CDR2 SASEGT. CDR3 protein: CASSEWAGGLGETQYF. Written as DNA, the CDR3 is TGTGCCAGCAGTGAATGGGCGGGAGGGCTAGGGGAGACCCAGTACTTC.

About this clone itself: A read error may account for a junction end that differs from germline. Other DNA sequences in the sample encode the same CDR3. The gene calls are TRBV5-4 and TRBJ1-5, with D maybe TRBD1 (6 bases). This CDR3 spans 14 amino acids. Germline CDR1 reads SGHNT; CDR2 reads YYREEE (reference sequence). The CDR3 here is CASSSQGRNQPQHF. The CDR3 nucleotides read TGTGCCAGCAGCTCACAGGGACGCAATCAGCCCCAACATTTT.

The chain employs TRBV6-1 and TRBJ1-5, with D unresolved. Germline lookup yields CDR1 MNHNS and CDR2 SASEGT. Trimming pared 8 bases from V and 9 bases from J, leaving 11 bases between. The CDR3 consists of 11 residues. The CDR3 nucleotides read TGTGCCAGCTTCCTGGAGGGGCCCCAGCATTTT. It yields the protein CASFLEGPQHF.

The chain couples TRBV28 to TRBJ1-4, with no clear D. This CDR3 is built from 16 residues. Trimming removed 2 bases at V and 0 bases at J, with 10 bases between. From germline, CDR1 is MDHEN and CDR2 SYDVKM. The CDR3 bases are TGTGCCAGCAGTTTAACGGACTCTGCAACTAATGAAAAACTGTTTTTT. The encoded protein is CASSLTDSATNEKLFF.

V and J are TRBV10-1 and TRBJ2-2; D not certain. Trimming removed 8 bases from V and 4 bases from J, with 11 bases in between. Germline assignment: CDR1 WNHNN and CDR2 SYGVQD (reference sequence). This CDR3 comprises 13 residues. The CDR3 sequence is CASGKSGTGELFF. In DNA, the CDR3 is TGCGCCAGCGGGAAATCGGGCACCGGGGAGCTGTTTTTT.

The J gene is TRBJ2-5, the V gene TRBV7-8; the D gene is possibly TRBD1 (6 bases). The CDR3 has 14 residues. Germline V lookup: CDR1 SGHVS, CDR2 FQNEAQ. V was cut by 2 bases and J by 5 bases, with 12 bases left in between. CDR3 protein: CASSLTRDTETQYF. Written as DNA, the CDR3 is TGTGCCAGCAGCTTAACACGGGACACTGAGACCCAGTACTTC.